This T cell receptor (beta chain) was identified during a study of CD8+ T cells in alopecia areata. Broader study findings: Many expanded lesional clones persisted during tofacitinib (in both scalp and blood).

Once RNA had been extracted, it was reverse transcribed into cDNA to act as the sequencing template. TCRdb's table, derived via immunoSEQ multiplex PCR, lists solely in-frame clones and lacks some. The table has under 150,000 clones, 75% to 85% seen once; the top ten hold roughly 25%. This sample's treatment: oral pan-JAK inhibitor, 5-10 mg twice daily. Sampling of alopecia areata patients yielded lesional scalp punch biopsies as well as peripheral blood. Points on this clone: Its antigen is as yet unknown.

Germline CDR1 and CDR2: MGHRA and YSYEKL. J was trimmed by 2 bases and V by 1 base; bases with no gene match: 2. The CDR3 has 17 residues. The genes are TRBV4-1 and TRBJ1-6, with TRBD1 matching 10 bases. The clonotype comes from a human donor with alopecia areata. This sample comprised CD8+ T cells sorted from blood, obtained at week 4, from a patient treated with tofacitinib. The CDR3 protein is CASSQGTGGAYNSPLHF. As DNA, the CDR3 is TGCGCCAGCAGCCAAGGGACAGGGGGTGCCTATAATTCACCCCTCCACTTT.